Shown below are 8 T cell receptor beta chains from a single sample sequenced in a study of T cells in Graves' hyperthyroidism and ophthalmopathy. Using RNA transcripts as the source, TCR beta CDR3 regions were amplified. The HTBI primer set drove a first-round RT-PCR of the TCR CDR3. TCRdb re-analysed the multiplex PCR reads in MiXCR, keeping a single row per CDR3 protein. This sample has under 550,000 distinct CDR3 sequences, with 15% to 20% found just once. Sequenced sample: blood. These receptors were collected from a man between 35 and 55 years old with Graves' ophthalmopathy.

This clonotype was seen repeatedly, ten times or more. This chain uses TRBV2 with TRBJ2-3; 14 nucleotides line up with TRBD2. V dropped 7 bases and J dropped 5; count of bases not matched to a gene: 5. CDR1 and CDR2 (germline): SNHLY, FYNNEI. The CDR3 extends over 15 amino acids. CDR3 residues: CASTGLAGVGDTQYF. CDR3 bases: TGTGCCAGCACGGGACTAGCGGGAGTAGGAGATACGCAGTATTTT.

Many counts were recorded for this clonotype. CDR3 DNA sequence: TGTGCCAGCAGCTTAGGACTGGAGGTCGACGAGCAGTACTTC. Amino acids: CASSLGLEVDEQYF. This chain connects TRBV13 to TRBJ2-7, with D possibly TRBD2 on 5 matching bases. Trimming took 0 bases from V and 5 from J, leaving 11 bases between them. Per germline, CDR1 PRHDT and CDR2 FYEKMQ (reference sequence). This CDR3 region has 14 residues.

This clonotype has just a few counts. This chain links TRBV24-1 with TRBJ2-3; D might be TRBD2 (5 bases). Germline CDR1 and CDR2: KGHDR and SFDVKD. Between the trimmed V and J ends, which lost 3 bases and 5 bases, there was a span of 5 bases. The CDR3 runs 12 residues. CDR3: CATSDGRDTQYF. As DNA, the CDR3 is TGTGCCACCAGTGATGGGAGAGATACGCAGTATTTT.

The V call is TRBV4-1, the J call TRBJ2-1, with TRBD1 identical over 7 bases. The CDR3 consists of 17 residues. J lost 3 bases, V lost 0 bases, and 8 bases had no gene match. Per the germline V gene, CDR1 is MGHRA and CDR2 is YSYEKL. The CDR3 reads CASSQDPGTADYNEQFF. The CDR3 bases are TGCGCCAGCAGCCAAGATCCTGGGACAGCCGACTACAATGAGCAGTTCTTC.

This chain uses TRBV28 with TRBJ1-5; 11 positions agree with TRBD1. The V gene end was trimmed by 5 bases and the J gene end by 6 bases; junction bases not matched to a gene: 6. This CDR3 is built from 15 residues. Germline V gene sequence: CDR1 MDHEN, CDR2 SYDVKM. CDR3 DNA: TGTGCCAGCAGTCCTCGGACAGGGGGCCTTCAGCCCCAGCATTTT. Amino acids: CASSPRTGGLQPQHF. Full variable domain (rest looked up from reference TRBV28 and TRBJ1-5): DVKVTQSSRYLVKRTGEKVFLECVQDMDHENMFWYRQDPGLGLRLIYFSYDVKMKEKGDIPEGYSVSREKKERFSLILESASTNQTSMYLCASSPRTGGLQPQHFGDGTRLSIL.

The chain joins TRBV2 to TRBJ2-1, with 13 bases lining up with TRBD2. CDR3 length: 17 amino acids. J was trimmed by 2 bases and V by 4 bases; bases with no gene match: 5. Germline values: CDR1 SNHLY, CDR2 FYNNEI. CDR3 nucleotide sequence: TGTGCCAGCAGTGGGACTAGCGGGGGTACCACCTACAATGAGCAGTTCTTC. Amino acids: CASSGTSGGTTYNEQFF.

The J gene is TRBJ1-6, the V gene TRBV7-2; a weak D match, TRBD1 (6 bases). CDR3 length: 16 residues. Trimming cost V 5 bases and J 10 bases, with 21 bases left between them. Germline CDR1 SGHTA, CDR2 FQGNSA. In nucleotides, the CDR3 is TGTGCCAGCAGCCGCTCGATCGGGGGCCGGGACTCACCCCTCCACTTT. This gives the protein CASSRSIGGRDSPLHF.

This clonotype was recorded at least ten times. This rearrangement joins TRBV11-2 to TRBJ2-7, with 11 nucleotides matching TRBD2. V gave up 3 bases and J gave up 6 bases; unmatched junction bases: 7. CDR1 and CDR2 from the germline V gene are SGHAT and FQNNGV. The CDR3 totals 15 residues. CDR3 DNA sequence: TGTGCCAGCAGCTTTAGGGTCGGACTAGCGGGCGAGCAGTACTTC. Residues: CASSFRVGLAGEQYF.